These 21 T cell receptor beta chains were all obtained from the same sample, sequenced in a study of T cell responses to AZD1222 COVID-19 vaccine. Sequenced by immunoSEQ multiplex PCR; TCRdb stores in-frame clones only, minus some. This sample has 99,000 or so clones, with around nine tenths found just once. The source material was peripheral blood, sampled on day 0 of AZD1222 vaccination. All receptors come from an adult in good health.

The rearrangement links TRBV28 to TRBJ2-1; no reliable D call. The V end was cut by 6 bases, the J end by 10 bases, with 10 bases between. The CDR3 is 11 residues long. Per the germline V gene, CDR1 is MDHEN and CDR2 is SYDVKM. CDR3 loop: CASSPFREQFF. The CDR3 bases are TGTGCCAGCAGCCCTTTCAGGGAGCAGTTCTTC.

The chain links TRBV11-2 to TRBJ1-5; maybe TRBD1 (5 bases). The CDR3 has 16 residues. The V and J ends lost 5 bases and 0 bases respectively, with 14 bases between them. CDR1 is SGHAT and CDR2 is FQNNGV in the germline V gene. The chain's CDR3 is CASSVRDGTSNQPQHF. The CDR3 bases are TGTGCCAGCAGCGTCCGGGACGGGACTAGCAATCAGCCCCAGCATTTT. The full variable domain, completed using reference TRBV11-2 and TRBJ1-5, is EAGVAQSPRYKIIEKRQSVAFWCNPISGHATLYWYQQILGQGPKLLIQFQNNGVVDDSQLPKDRFSAERLKGVDSTLKIQPAKLEDSAVYLCASSVRDGTSNQPQHFGDGTRLSIL.

V gene TRBV2 combines with J gene TRBJ1-6, with D possibly matching TRBD1 (5 bases). Germline-derived CDR1 and CDR2 are SNHLY and FYNNEI. This CDR3 has 14 residues. Trimming removed 6 bases from V and 0 bases from J, with 6 bases in between. The CDR3: CASSRASYNSPLHF. The CDR3 DNA reads as TGTGCCAGCAGCAGGGCCTCCTATAATTCACCCCTCCACTTT.

The rearrangement uses TRBV5-1 and TRBJ1-1; 7 positions match TRBD1. V was clipped by 4 bases and J by 4 bases; unmatched bases: 10. CDR3 size: 15 residues. In germline, CDR1 is SGHRS, CDR2 YFSETQ. The CDR3 reads CASSPSTGLSTEAFF. The CDR3 DNA is TGCGCCAGCAGCCCATCGACAGGGCTAAGCACTGAAGCTTTCTTT. The variable domain in full, completed from reference TRBV5-1 and TRBJ1-1, reads KAGVTQTPRYLIKTRGQQVTLSCSPISGHRSVSWYQQTPGQGLQFLFEYFSETQRNKGNFPGRFSGRQFSNSRSEMNVSTLELGDSALYLCASSPSTGLSTEAFFGQGTRLTVV.

This clone was counted once. The V gene is TRBV2, the J gene TRBJ1-6, with 7 positions matching TRBD1. CDR3 size: 15 residues. Germline lookup yields CDR1 SNHLY and CDR2 FYNNEI. The V and J ends lost 5 bases and 5 bases, in that order; junction bases with no gene match: 6. This CDR3 is CASSRDRVHNSPLHF. The CDR3 DNA reads as TGTGCCAGCAGTCGAGACAGGGTACATAATTCACCCCTCCACTTT. Combining the CDR3 with reference TRBV2 and TRBJ1-6 gives the whole variable domain EPEVTQTPSHQVTQMGQEVILRCVPISNHLYFYWYRQILGQKVEFLVSFYNNEISEKSEIFDDQFSVERPDGSNFTLKIRSTKLEDSAMYFCASSRDRVHNSPLHFGNGTRLTVT.

This sequence joins TRBV19 and TRBJ2-7, with 7 bases matching TRBD1. The CDR3 spans 12 residues. The germline CDR1 and CDR2 sequences are LNHDA and SQIVND (reference sequence). V lost 4 bases to trimming and J lost 6 bases; unmatched junction nucleotides: 3. The CDR3 loop is CASSTWTGEQYF. CDR3 in DNA: TGTGCCAGTAGTACGTGGACAGGCGAGCAGTACTTC.

The rearrangement links TRBV3-1 (or the pseudogene TRBV3-2) to TRBJ1-1; D call uncertain. V lost 0 bases to trimming and J lost 1 base, with 6 bases between them. The CDR3 consists of 14 residues. Germline V gene data show CDR1 as LGHDT and CDR2 as YNNKEL (reference sequence). The CDR3 here is CASSQDLGNTEAFF. CDR3 bases: TGTGCCAGCAGCCAAGATTTGGGGAACACTGAAGCTTTCTTT.

On this clone itself: One junction end disagrees with the germline gene, perhaps due to a read error. V and J are TRBV24-1 and TRBJ2-2; a possible D gene is TRBD1 (5 bases). The germline CDR1 and CDR2 sequences are KGHDR and SFDVKD. The CDR3 consists of 15 residues. The CDR3 loop reads CATSDSRRVTRELFF. CDR3 bases: TGTGCCACCAGTGATTCTCGCAGGGTCACCAGGGAGCTGTTTTTT.

This clone occurred a few times. The V and J genes are TRBV9 and TRBJ2-5; possible D gene TRBD1, 6 bases. The CDR3 covers 15 residues. Looked up from germline, CDR1 is SGDLS and CDR2 is YYNGEE. Between the trimmed V and J ends, which lost 1 base and 3 bases, there was a span of 13 bases. CDR3 loop: CASSVSGTREETQYF. DNA of the CDR3: TGTGCCAGCAGCGTATCCGGGACAAGGGAAGAGACCCAGTACTTC.

The chain combines TRBV19 with TRBJ1-3; 8 nucleotides align to TRBD1. This CDR3 spans 15 amino acids. Germline V lookup: CDR1 LNHDA, CDR2 SQIVND (reference sequence). The V gene end was trimmed by 5 bases and the J gene end by 4 bases; junction bases not matched to a gene: 7. The CDR3: CASSALGQVGNTIYF. For the CDR3, the DNA is TGTGCCAGTAGTGCCCTGGGACAGGTCGGAAACACCATATATTTT.

The CDR3 reads CASSLIRASSYEQYF. CDR3 sequence (DNA): TGTGCCAGCAGCTTAATTAGGGCGAGCTCCTACGAGCAGTACTTC. This chain uses TRBV13 with TRBJ2-7, with D uncertain. This CDR3 is 15 amino acids long. The V end lost 2 bases, the J end lost 0 bases, and 11 bases lay between the germline ends. Germline assignment: CDR1 PRHDT and CDR2 FYEKMQ (reference sequence).

The rearrangement links TRBV7-2 to TRBJ1-3; D is unclear. Germline CDR1 reads SGHTA; CDR2 reads FQGNSA. The V gene lost 2 bases and the J gene lost 3 bases, with 8 bases spanning the gap. CDR3 length equals 14 residues. This CDR3 reads CASSLLGVGNTIYF. As DNA, the CDR3 is TGTGCCAGCAGCTTATTGGGAGTTGGAAACACCATATATTTT.

V usage is TRBV6-5 and J usage is TRBJ2-1; 7 bases fit TRBD2. J gave up 4 bases and V 6 bases, and 9 bases lay outside the gene matches. The CDR3 is 15 residues long. Germline CDR1 reads MNHEY; CDR2 reads SVGAGI. CDR3 coding DNA: TGTGCCAGCAGGGACTTGGCTAGCGGTTACAATGAGCAGTTCTTC. Protein sequence: CASRDLASGYNEQFF.

This sequence joins TRBV7-9 and TRBJ2-7; TRBD1 agrees at 9 bases. The V and J ends lost 4 bases and 3 bases, in that order; junction bases with no gene match: 10. This CDR3 is 16 amino acids long. The germline V gene has CDR1 SEHNR and CDR2 FQNEAQ (reference sequence). The chain's CDR3 is CASSSNLNRGLYEQYF. The DNA for the CDR3 is TGTGCCAGCAGCTCCAACCTGAACAGGGGGCTCTACGAGCAGTACTTC.

The chain couples TRBV11-1 to TRBJ2-1, with D possibly being TRBD1 (6 bases). V lost 5 bases and J 8 bases, leaving 13 bases between the germline ends. CDR1 is SGHAT and CDR2 is FQDESV in the germline V gene (reference sequence). The CDR3 has 13 amino acids. CDR3 nucleotides: TGTGCCAGCAGCAAAACAGGGTACTATGAGCAGTTCTTC. Its translation: CASSKTGYYEQFF.

CDR3 sequence reads: CASSFAGTSSDSPLHF. CDR3 in DNA: TGTGCCAGCAGTTTTGCCGGGACTTCTAGTGATTCACCCCTCCACTTT. V gene TRBV6-5 combines with J gene TRBJ1-6, with a weak D call TRBD1 (5 bases). Germline loops: CDR1 MNHEY, CDR2 SVGAGI. With 4 bases removed from V and 8 bases from J, the gap between germline ends came to 18 bases. This CDR3 is 16 amino acids long.

Notes on this clone: Other DNA variants within this sample encode the same CDR3. This rearrangement joins TRBV2 to TRBJ2-2; 9 nucleotides align to TRBD2. V shed 7 bases, J shed 0 bases, and the junction held 3 bases outside the gene matches. Germline lookup yields CDR1 SNHLY and CDR2 FYNNEI. CDR3 length: 15 amino acids. The CDR3 loop reads CASTLAGPNTGELFF. As DNA, the CDR3 is TGTGCCAGCACTCTAGCGGGACCGAACACCGGGGAGCTGTTTTTT.

The V call is TRBV7-9, the J call TRBJ1-1; a weak D match, TRBD1 (5 bases). Per the germline V gene, CDR1 is SEHNR and CDR2 is FQNEAQ (reference sequence). The CDR3 runs 14 residues. The V gene lost 5 bases and the J gene lost 11 bases, with 21 bases spanning the gap. The CDR3 DNA reads TGTGCCAGCAGCCCTGGGACGGCCCACTCAACGGCTTTCTTT. It encodes CASSPGTAHSTAFF.

The chain employs TRBV12-5 and TRBJ1-1; 7 bases are shared with TRBD1. CDR1 and CDR2 from the germline V gene are LGHNT and FRNRAP. After removal of 6 bases from V and 0 bases from J, the junction contained 1 base not matched to a gene. The CDR3 contains 13 residues. In DNA, the CDR3 is TGTGCTAGTGGGCAGGGGGTGAACACTGAAGCTTTCTTT. Translation: CASGQGVNTEAFF.

The V and J genes are TRBV29-1 and TRBJ1-1, with D possibly being TRBD1 (6 bases). This CDR3 is 14 amino acids long. CDR1 is SQVTM and CDR2 is ANQGSEA in the germline V gene. V lost 7 bases to trimming and J lost 6 bases, with 21 bases between them. CDR3 sequence (DNA): TGCAGCGCTAAAACGGGGACACCGCCCGCTGAAGCTTTCTTT. Translated, it gives CSAKTGTPPAEAFF.

In DNA form, the CDR3 reads TGTGCCATCAGTCCTTTAGACGCTGACCTTTACGAGCAGTACTTC. Its translation is CAISPLDADLYEQYF. The genes are TRBV10-3 and TRBJ2-7; D is uncertain. Germline CDR1 ENHRY, CDR2 SYGVKD. This CDR3 contains 15 residues. Trimming shortened V by 5 bases and J by 4 bases, and 18 bases separated the two germline ends.